This TCR beta chain originates from a study of blood T cell repertoires in COVID-19. Across the whole study: COVID-19 samples, acute and convalescent, were from the United States, Italy and Spain. T cells, B-cell-depleted T cells, or PBMCs provided the cDNA or gDNA that served as material.

CDR3 length: 13 amino acids. CDR1 and CDR2 (germline): SGHTS, YDEGEE. Trimming removed 4 bases from V and 6 bases from J, with 11 bases in between. As processed by the authors: Estimation of nucleated cell counts was performed using reference gene primer amplification. TCRdb's copy holds only in-frame clones and misses some; the assay was immunoSEQ multiplex PCR. V, J and clone size are taken as reported in that table, and D and trimming were inferred from the DNA itself. This table has around 68,000 clones, roughly 87% appearing once. This TCR was recovered from a woman in her forties or fifties with acute or convalescent COVID-19. V and J are TRBV5-8 and TRBJ1-5; unclear D gene. The sample consisted of peripheral blood. CDR3 in amino acids: CASSIPPSQPQHF. The CDR3, as DNA: TGTGCCAGCAGCATACCGCCGAGTCAGCCCCAGCATTTT.